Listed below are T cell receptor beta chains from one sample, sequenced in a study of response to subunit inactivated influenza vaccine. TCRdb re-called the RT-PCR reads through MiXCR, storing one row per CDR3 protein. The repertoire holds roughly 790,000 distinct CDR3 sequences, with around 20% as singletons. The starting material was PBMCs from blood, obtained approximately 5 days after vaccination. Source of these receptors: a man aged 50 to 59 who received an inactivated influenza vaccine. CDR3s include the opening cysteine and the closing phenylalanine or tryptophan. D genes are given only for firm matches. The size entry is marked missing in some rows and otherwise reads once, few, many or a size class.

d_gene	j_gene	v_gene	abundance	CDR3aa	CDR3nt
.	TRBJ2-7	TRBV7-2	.	CASSLGWGTQYEQYF	TGTGCCAGCAGCTTGGGTTGGGGGACCCAATACGAGCAGTACTTC
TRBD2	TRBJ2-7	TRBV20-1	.	CSATPGGFHEQYF	TGCAGTGCTACTCCGGGGGGGTTCCACGAGCAGTACTTC
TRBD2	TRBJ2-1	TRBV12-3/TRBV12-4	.	CASSLVIAGSEQFF	TGTGCCAGCAGTTTAGTGATAGCGGGAAGTGAGCAGTTCTTC
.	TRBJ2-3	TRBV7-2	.	CASSERQPDTQYF	TGTGCCAGCAGCGAACGACAGCCAGATACGCAGTATTTT
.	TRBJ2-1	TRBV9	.	CASSPGGQGYNEQFF	TGTGCCAGCAGCCCTGGGGGCCAGGGTTACAATGAGCAGTTCTTC
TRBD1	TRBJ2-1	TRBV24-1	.	CATSDFGTGFHEQFF	TGTGCCACCAGTGATTTCGGGACAGGGTTCCATGAGCAGTTCTTC
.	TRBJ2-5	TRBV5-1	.	CASSLAAWQTVREETQYF	TGCGCCAGCAGCTTGGCAGCTTGGCAGACTGTAAGGGAGGAGACCCAGTACTTC
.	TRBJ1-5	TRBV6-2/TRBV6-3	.	CARPPQYSNQPQHF	TGTGCCAGACCTCCACAGTATAGCAATCAGCCCCAGCATTTT
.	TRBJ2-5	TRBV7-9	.	CASSFRGAETQYF	TGTGCCAGCAGCTTCCGGGGGGCTGAGACCCAGTACTTC
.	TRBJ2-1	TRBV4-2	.	CASSPYQSRRSSYNEQFF	TGTGCCAGCAGCCCCTACCAGTCCCGAAGAAGCTCCTACAATGAGCAGTTCTTC
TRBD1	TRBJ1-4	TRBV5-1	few	CASSLGTENEKLFF	TGCGCCAGCAGCCTGGGGACAGAAAATGAAAAACTGTTTTTT
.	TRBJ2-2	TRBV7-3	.	CASSPDPAGQANTGELFF	TGTGCCAGCAGCCCCGACCCGGCGGGGCAGGCGAACACCGGGGAGCTGTTTTTT
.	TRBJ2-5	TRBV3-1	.	CASSSRQVQETQYF	TGTGCCAGCAGCTCTCGACAGGTCCAAGAGACCCAGTACTTC
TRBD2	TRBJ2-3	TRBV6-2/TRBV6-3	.	CASRPPGLAGTDTQYF	TGTGCCAGCAGACCCCCGGGACTAGCGGGTACAGATACGCAGTATTTT
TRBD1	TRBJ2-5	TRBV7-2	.	CASRGDRYFGETQYF	TGTGCCAGCAGAGGGGACAGGTACTTCGGGGAGACCCAGTACTTC
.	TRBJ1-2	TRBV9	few	CASSVYTYGYTF	TGTGCCAGCAGCGTATACACCTATGGCTACACCTTC
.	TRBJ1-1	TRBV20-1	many	CSARTGVNTEAFF	TGCAGTGCTAGAACAGGAGTGAACACTGAAGCTTTCTTT
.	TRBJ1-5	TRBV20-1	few	CSATGGGNQPQHF	TGCAGTGCCACGGGAGGGGGGAATCAGCCCCAGCATTTT
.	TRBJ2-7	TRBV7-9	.	CASSPMIYEQYF	TGTGCCAGCAGCCCGATGATATACGAGCAGTACTTC
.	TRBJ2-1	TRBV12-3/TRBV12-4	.	CASSIAGYNEQFF	TGTGCCAGCAGTATCGCAGGGTACAATGAGCAGTTCTTC
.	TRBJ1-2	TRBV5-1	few	CASSLAGEAPYGYTF	TGCGCCAGCAGCTTGGCCGGGGAGGCCCCCTATGGCTACACCTTC
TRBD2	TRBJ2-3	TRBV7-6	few	CASSLEAAGPADTQYF	TGTGCCAGCAGCTTAGAGGCAGCGGGACCGGCAGATACGCAGTATTTT
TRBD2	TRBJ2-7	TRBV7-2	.	CASSLNFRTSVYEQYF	TGTGCCAGCAGCTTAAATTTTCGGACTAGCGTATACGAGCAGTACTTC
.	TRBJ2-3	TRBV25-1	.	CASSEGWGNTDTQYF	TGTGCCAGCAGTGAAGGTTGGGGAAACACAGATACGCAGTATTTT
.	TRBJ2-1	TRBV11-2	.	CASRPGPRAYNEQFF	TGTGCCAGCAGGCCGGGACCCAGGGCCTACAATGAGCAGTTCTTC
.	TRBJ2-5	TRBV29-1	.	CSVALDRTQYF	TGCAGCGTCGCACTGGACAGGACCCAGTACTTC
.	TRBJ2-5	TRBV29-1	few	CSVVAGSSTQYF	TGCAGCGTTGTTGCCGGATCTTCGACCCAGTACTTC
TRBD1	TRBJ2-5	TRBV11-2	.	CASSLVWGQGGAGLSQYF	TGTGCCAGCAGCTTAGTTTGGGGACAGGGGGGCGCGGGTCTGTCCCAGTACTTC
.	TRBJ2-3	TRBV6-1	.	CASSSPATSTDTQYF	TGTGCCAGCAGCTCTCCGGCAACTAGCACAGATACGCAGTATTTT
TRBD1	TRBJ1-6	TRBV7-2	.	CASSLGWDRFNSPLHF	TGTGCCAGCAGCTTAGGTTGGGACAGATTTAATTCACCCCTCCACTTT
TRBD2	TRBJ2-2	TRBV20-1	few	CSAKGLGTSWTGELFF	TGCAGTGCTAAGGGGTTAGGGACTAGCTGGACCGGGGAGCTGTTTTTT
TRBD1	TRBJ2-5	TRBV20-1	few	CSARVQGSLTQYF	TGCAGTGCTAGGGTACAGGGGTCATTGACCCAGTACTTC
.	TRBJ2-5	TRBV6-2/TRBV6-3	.	CASSLASDQGTQYF	TGTGCCAGCAGTTTGGCTAGCGACCAAGGGACCCAGTACTTC
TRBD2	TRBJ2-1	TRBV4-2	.	CASSHETSGRAEQFF	TGTGCCAGCAGCCATGAAACTAGCGGGAGGGCCGAGCAGTTCTTC
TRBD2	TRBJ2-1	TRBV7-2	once	CASSLSSGGIYNEQFF	TGTGCCAGCAGCTTATCCAGCGGGGGGATCTACAATGAGCAGTTCTTC
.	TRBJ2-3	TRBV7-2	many	CASSLASSTDTQYF	TGTGCCAGCAGCTTAGCTAGCAGCACAGATACGCAGTATTTT
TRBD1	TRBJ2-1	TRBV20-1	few	CSARTGQGYNEQFF	TGCAGTGCTAGGACGGGACAGGGCTACAATGAGCAGTTCTTC